This T cell receptor beta chain is from a study of cytomegalovirus exposure and HLA in healthy donors. Study-level background: Drawn from HLA-typed donors, 80 million to 95 million unique TCRs were held in an early data release. Regarding the study as a whole: A later analysis linked a missense variant in DCLRE1C to the trimming of TCR beta V and J genes.

As for the donors, each was a healthy bone marrow donor. To note about this clone: Its target is unknown.

Vbeta (60) and Jbeta (13) primers were used in the PCR. Per the original methods: Roughly 73 million unique TCR beta chains, 9.5 million to 11 million of them shared, were counted by a later analysis. TCRdb's copy holds only in-frame clones and misses some; the assay was immunoSEQ multiplex PCR. Clone size and the V and J calls come from that table; the DNA yielded D and trimming. The data contain 100,000 to 150,000 clones, about 78% of them singletons. The V and J ends lost 2 bases and 5 bases respectively, with 15 bases between them. The CDR3 loop spans 15 amino acids. In germline, CDR1 is LGHNT, CDR2 FRNRAP.

The TCR comes from a female donor in good health and CMV-seronegative. The sample consisted of PBMCs. This chain joins TRBV12-5 and TRBJ1-1; possible D gene TRBD1, 6 bases. The DNA of the CDR3 is TGTGCTAGTGGTTTGAAAGGGGGAGGGCGGACTGAAGCTTTCTTT. Residues: CASGLKGGGRTEAFF.